The clone carrying this T cell receptor (beta chain) has only a few counts. The data derive from a study of CD8 T cells in Susac syndrome. Study summary: Blood was drawn from patients with Susac syndrome. At that point, they were therapy-naive, on corticosteroids, or on intravenous immunoglobulin alone.

Reverse transcription used roughly 0.5 to 1 ug RNA and random hexamers. TCRdb reprocessed the immunoSEQ multiplex PCR reads via MiXCR and lists one record per CDR3 protein. The sample holds some 180,000 distinct CDR3 sequences, just under 95% seen once. Germline V gene lookup returns CDR1 SQVTM and CDR2 ANQGSEA. The CDR3 totals 10 residues. V was pared by 3 bases and J by 5 bases, with 2 bases between. The chain joins TRBV29-1 to TRBJ2-1; D remains unclear. The receptor's source is a human donor with Susac syndrome. Sequencing was carried out using CD4+ T cells from PBMCs. CDR3 residues: CSVDDNEQFF. The CDR3 bases are TGCAGCGTTGACGACAATGAGCAGTTCTTC.